The 3 T cell receptor beta chains below were found in one sample sequenced in a study of cytomegalovirus exposure and HLA in healthy donors. The PCR had 60 Vbeta and 13 Jbeta primers. Assay: immunoSEQ multiplex PCR; the TCRdb copy retains only in-frame clones and omits some. In the table there are 90,000 to 120,000 clones, around 73% of which are singletons. Sequenced: PBMCs. The origin of the receptors is a man younger than 45 in good health and CMV-seronegative.

This clone was counted between two and nine times. The genes are TRBV29-1 and TRBJ1-3; TRBD1 matches 9 bases. CDR3 size: 14 residues. Germline lookup yields CDR1 SQVTM and CDR2 ANQGSEA. Trimming removed 7 bases from V and 0 bases from J; junction bases left unmatched: 4. In nucleotides, the CDR3 is TGCAGCGCAAAACAGGGGGCCTCTGGAAACACCATATATTTT. This gives the protein CSAKQGASGNTIYF.

This sequence joins TRBV5-1 and TRBJ2-1, with D tentatively TRBD1 (6 bases). Germline values: CDR1 SGHRS, CDR2 YFSETQ. The CDR3 contains 19 residues. Trimming took 3 bases from V and 8 from J, leaving 30 bases between them. CDR3 protein: CASSSRHDRRDMGSDEQFF. In nucleotides, the CDR3 is TGCGCCAGCAGCTCCCGACATGACCGCCGGGACATGGGGTCTGATGAGCAGTTCTTC.

The chain has TRBV7-3 and TRBJ2-5; D not resolved. Deletions cut 4 bases from V and 4 bases from J, with 10 bases between. Germline V gives CDR1 SGHTA, CDR2 FQGTGA. The CDR3 extends over 13 amino acids. CDR3 bases: TGTGCCAGCAGCTCTTTAGGCGGAGAGACCCAGTACTTC. Its protein is CASSSLGGETQYF.